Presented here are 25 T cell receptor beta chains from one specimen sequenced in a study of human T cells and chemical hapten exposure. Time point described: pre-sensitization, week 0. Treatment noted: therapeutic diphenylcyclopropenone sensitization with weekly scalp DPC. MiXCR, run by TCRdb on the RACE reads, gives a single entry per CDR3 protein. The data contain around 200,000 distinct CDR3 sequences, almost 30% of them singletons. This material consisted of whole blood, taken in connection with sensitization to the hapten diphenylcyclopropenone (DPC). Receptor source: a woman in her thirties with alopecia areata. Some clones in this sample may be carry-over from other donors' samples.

The CDR3 protein is CAWSVQVGLNQPQHF. In nucleotides, the CDR3 is TGTGCCTGGAGTGTACAGGTTGGTCTCAATCAGCCCCAGCATTTT. The chain recombines TRBV30 with TRBJ1-5; a weak D match, TRBD1 (5 bases). CDR3 length: 15 residues. Germline values: CDR1 GTSNPN, CDR2 SVGIG (reference sequence). V lost 0 bases, J lost 3 bases, and 12 bases lay in between.

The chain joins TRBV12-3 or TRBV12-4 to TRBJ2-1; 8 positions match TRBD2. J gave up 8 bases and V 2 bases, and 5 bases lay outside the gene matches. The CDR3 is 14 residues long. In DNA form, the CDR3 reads TGTGCCAGCAGTTTACGGGAGGGCCCGGATGAGCAGTTCTTC. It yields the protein CASSLREGPDEQFF.

The CDR3, as DNA: TGTGCCAGCAGTCCGGGACACATGTCCACAGATACGCAGTATTTT. Translated, it gives CASSPGHMSTDTQYF. The chain uses TRBV28 and TRBJ2-3; D perhaps matches TRBD1 (6 bases). In germline, CDR1 is MDHEN, CDR2 SYDVKM. The V end was cut by 5 bases, the J end by 2 bases, with 14 bases between. The CDR3 loop spans 15 amino acids.

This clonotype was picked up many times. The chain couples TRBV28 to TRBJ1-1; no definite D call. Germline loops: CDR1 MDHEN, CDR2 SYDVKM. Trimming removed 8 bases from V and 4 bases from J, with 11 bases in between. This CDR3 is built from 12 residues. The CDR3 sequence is CASRSFGTEAFF. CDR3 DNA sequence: TGTGCCAGCCGTTCGTTTGGCACTGAAGCTTTCTTT.

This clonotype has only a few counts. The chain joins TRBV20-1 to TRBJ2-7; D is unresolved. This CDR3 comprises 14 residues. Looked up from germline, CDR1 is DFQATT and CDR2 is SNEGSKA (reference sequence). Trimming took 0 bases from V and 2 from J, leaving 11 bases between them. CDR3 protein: CSARDWGTTYEQYF. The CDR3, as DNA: TGCAGTGCTAGAGATTGGGGAACAACCTACGAGCAGTACTTC.

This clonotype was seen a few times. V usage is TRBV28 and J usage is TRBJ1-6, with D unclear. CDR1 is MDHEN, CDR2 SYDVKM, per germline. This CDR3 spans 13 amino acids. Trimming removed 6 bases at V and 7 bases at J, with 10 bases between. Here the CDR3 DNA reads TGTGCCAGCAGCGACACCCTCAATTCACCCCTCCACTTT. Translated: CASSDTLNSPLHF. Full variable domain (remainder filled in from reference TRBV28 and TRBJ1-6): DVKVTQSSRYLVKRTGEKVFLECVQDMDHENMFWYRQDPGLGLRLIYFSYDVKMKEKGDIPEGYSVSREKKERFSLILESASTNQTSMYLCASSDTLNSPLHFGNGTRLTVT.

CDR3 amino acids: CASSPRDRGPTDTQYF. CDR3 nucleotide sequence: TGTGCCAGCAGTCCGCGGGACAGGGGACCTACAGATACGCAGTATTTT. This sequence joins TRBV27 and TRBJ2-3; 10 bases are shared with TRBD1. Trimming cost V 5 bases and J 3 bases; bases outside gene matches: 8. The CDR3 runs 16 residues. Germline V gene sequence: CDR1 MNHEY, CDR2 SMNVEV (reference sequence).

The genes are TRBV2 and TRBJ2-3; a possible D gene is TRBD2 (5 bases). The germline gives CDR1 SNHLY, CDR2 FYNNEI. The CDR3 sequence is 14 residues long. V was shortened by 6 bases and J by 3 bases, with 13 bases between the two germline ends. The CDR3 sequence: CASSFQTGTDTQYF. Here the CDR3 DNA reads TGTGCCAGCAGCTTCCAGACGGGAACAGATACGCAGTATTTT.

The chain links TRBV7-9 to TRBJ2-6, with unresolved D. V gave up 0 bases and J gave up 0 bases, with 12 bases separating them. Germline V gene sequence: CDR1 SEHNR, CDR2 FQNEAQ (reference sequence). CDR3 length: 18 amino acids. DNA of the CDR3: TGTGCCAGCAGCTTAGCACGGATGCTGTACTCTGGGGCCAACGTCCTGACTTTC. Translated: CASSLARMLYSGANVLTF.

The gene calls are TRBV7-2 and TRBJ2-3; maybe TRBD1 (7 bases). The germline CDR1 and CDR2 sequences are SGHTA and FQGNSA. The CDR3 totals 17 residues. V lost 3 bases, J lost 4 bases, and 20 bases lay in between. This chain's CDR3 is CASSFNSGGTGADTQYF. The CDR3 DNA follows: TGTGCCAGCAGCTTCAACTCAGGGGGGACGGGGGCAGATACGCAGTATTTT.

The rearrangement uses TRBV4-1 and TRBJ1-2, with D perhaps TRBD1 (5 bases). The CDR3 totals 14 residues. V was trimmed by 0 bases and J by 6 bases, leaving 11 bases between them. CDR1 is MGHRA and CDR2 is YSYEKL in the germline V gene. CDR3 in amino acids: CASSQEGHPDGYTF. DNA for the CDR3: TGCGCCAGCAGCCAAGAAGGACACCCCGATGGCTACACCTTC.

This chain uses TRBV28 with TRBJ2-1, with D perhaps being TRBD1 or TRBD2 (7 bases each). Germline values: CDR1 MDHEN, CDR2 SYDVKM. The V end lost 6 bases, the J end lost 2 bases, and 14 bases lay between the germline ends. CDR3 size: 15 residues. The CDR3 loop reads CASSAGGGTYNEQFF. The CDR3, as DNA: TGTGCCAGCAGCGCAGGGGGGGGCACCTACAATGAGCAGTTCTTC.

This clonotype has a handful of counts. CDR3 protein: CASSQERQGVEAFF. The CDR3 DNA follows: TGCGCCAGCAGCCAAGAGAGACAGGGGGTAGAAGCTTTCTTT. This chain connects TRBV4-1 to TRBJ1-1, with TRBD1 matching 9 bases. This CDR3 region has 14 residues. V trimming: 0 bases; J trimming: 8 bases; junction bases outside the gene matches: 4. Per the germline V gene, CDR1 is MGHRA and CDR2 is YSYEKL.

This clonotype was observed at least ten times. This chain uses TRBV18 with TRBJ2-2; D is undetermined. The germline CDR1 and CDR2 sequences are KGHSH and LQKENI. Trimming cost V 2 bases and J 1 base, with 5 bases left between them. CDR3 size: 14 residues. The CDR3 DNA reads TGTGCCAGCTCACCAGGCCAGAACACCGGGGAGCTGTTTTTT. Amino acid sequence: CASSPGQNTGELFF.

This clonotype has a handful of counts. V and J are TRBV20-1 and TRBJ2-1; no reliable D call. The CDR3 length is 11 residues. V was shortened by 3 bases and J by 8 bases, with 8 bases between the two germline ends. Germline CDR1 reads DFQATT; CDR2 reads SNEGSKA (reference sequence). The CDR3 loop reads CSASDSYEQFF. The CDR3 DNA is TGCAGTGCTAGTGACTCCTATGAGCAGTTCTTC.

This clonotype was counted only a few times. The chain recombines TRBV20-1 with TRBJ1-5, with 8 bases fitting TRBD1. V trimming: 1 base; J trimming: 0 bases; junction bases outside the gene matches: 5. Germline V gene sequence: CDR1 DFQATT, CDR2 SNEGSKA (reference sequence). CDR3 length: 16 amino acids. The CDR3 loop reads CSARGQGPYSNQPQHF. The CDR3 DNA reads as TGCAGTGCTAGAGGACAGGGGCCCTATAGCAATCAGCCCCAGCATTTT.

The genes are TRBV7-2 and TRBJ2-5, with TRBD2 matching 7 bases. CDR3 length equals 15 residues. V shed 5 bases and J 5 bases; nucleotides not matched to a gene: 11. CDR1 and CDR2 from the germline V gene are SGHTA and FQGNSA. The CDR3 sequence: CASSALGGSSETQYF. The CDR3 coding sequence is TGTGCCAGCAGCGCCCTGGGCGGGAGTTCTGAGACCCAGTACTTC.

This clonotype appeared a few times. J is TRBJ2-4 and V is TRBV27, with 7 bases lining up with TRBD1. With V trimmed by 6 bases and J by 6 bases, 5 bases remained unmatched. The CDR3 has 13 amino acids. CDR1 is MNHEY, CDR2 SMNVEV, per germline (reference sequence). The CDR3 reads CASSHRQGNIQYF. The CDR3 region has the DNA TGTGCCAGCAGCCATAGACAGGGAAACATTCAGTACTTC.

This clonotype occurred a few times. The CDR3 DNA reads as TGTGCCAGCAGCCAAGATATTTCGTCCAACAGGGATAACTATGGCTACACCTTC. The encoded protein is CASSQDISSNRDNYGYTF. This sequence joins TRBV4-2 and TRBJ1-2; D might be TRBD1 (6 bases). V lost 0 bases to trimming and J lost 1 base, with 18 bases between them. Germline values: CDR1 LGHNA, CDR2 YNFKEQ. The CDR3 covers 18 residues.

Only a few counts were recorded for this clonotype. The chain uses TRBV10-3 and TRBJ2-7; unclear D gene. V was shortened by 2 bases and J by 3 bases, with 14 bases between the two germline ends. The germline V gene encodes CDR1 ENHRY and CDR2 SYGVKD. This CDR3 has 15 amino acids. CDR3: CAISEGLRLNYEQYF. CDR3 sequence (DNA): TGTGCCATCAGTGAGGGGCTGCGCCTGAACTACGAGCAGTACTTC.

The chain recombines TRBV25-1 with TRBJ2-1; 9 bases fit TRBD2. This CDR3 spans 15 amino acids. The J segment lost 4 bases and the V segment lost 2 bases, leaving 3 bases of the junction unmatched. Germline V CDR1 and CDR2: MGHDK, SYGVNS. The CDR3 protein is CASSEGLASYNEQFF. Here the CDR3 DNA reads TGTGCCAGCAGTGAAGGACTAGCGAGTTACAATGAGCAGTTCTTC.

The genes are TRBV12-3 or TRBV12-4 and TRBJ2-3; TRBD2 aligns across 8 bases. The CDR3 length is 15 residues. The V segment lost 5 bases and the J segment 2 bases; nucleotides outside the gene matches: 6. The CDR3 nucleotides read TGTGCCAGCAGTACAAGCGGGAGCTCCACAGATACGCAGTATTTT. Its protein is CASSTSGSSTDTQYF.

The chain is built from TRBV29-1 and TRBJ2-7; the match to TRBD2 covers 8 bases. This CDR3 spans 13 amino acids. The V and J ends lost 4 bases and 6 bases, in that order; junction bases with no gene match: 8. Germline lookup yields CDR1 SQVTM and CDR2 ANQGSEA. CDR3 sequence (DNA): TGCAGCGTTGGACTTGGGACTAGGCGCGAGCAGTACTTC. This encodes CSVGLGTRREQYF.

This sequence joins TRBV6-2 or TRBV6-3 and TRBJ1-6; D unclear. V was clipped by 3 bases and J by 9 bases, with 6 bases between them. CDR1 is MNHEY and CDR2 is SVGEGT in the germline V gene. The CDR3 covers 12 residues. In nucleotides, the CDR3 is TGTGCCAGCAGTTATTGGGTTTCACCCCTCCACTTT. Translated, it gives CASSYWVSPLHF.

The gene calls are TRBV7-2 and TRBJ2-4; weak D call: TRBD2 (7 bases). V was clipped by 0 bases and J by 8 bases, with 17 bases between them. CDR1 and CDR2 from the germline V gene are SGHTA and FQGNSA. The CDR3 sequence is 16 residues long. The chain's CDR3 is CASSLAPRGGRDIQYF. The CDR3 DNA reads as TGTGCCAGCAGCTTAGCGCCGAGGGGGGGGAGGGACATTCAGTACTTC.